The text below deals with one TCR beta chain. Its antigen is currently unknown. The entry originates in a study of vaccination effects on CD4 cells after COVID-19. About the research overall: Relative to the second dose, post-vaccine samples were obtained a median of 72 days later.

Within the ViraFEST assay, antigen-specific CD4+ T cells underwent expansion with viral peptide pools prior to sequencing. Isolating CD4+ T cells followed less than 11 days of culture. Each participant was given two doses of one vaccine (BNT162b2 or mRNA-1273). Each vaccine recipient was nucleocapsid antibody negative and had no prior SARS-CoV-2 infection. Both day 3 and day 7 saw half the medium replaced with IL-2 medium. The data were produced by immunoSEQ multiplex PCR, yet TCRdb's version contains in-frame clones alone and is incomplete. The sample contains roughly 14,000 clones, approximately 68% of which appear only once. The CDR3 consists of 14 residues. V gave up 3 bases and J gave up 7 bases, with 16 bases separating them. CDR1 and CDR2 from the germline V gene are DFQATT and SNEGSKA (reference sequence). Study-wide findings and caveats: The study found that only 1 of 255 vaccine-induced clones from healthy vaccinees cross-reacted with common cold coronaviruses.

The starting material was CD4+ T cells from PBMCs cultured with SARS-CoV-2 spike peptides, obtained after COVID-19 vaccination. The chain is built from TRBV20-1 and TRBJ1-5; a weak D match, TRBD1 (6 bases). This receptor was obtained from a human donor who received a COVID-19 vaccine. In nucleotides, the CDR3 is TGCAGTGCTAGTACGGGGGGCAAGCGACAGCCCCAGCATTTT. This codes for CSASTGGKRQPQHF.